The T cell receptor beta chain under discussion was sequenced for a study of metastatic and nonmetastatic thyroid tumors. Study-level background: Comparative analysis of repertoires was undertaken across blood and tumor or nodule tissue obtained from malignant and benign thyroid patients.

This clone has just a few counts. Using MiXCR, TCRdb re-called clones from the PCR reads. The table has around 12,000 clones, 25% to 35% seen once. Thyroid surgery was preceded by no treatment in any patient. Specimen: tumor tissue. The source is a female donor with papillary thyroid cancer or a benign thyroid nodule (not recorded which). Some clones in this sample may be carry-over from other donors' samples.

The CDR3 bases are TGTGCCAGCAACCTTAGTCCCGGGACAGGGGAGGGCTACACCTTC. It encodes CASNLSPGTGEGYTF. This chain joins TRBV6-1 and TRBJ1-2; TRBD1 matches at 10 bases. The CDR3 is 15 residues long. The ends lost 7 bases at V and 8 bases at J; junction bases unmatched: 13. Germline V CDR1 and CDR2: MNHNS, SASEGT.